Below, 28 T cell receptor beta chains from the same sample are listed, as sequenced in a study of long-term antiretroviral therapy in people with HIV (dated by TCRdb to between 2021 and 2023). The immunoSEQ hsTCRB v3.0 assay was used at survey level resolution for TRB variable region sequencing. TCRdb obtained this table from immuneACCESS and retained in-frame rearrangements with V and J assigned. These tables miss some clones; where compared with another copy, unresolved V genes account for less than half of the shortfall, and the remainder is unexplained. The sample table lists nearly 25,000 clones, around 80% of them with a count of one. The top ten constitute about 2.3% of the sample. The sample here was unsorted PBMCs, taken 3 years after starting antiretroviral therapy. The source of these receptors is a man between 45 and 60 years old with HIV.

The CDR3: CASSLISRDRAYNEQFF. CDR3 in DNA: TGTGCCAGCAGTTTAATATCTAGGGACAGGGCCTACAATGAGCAGTTCTTC. The V call is TRBV28, the J call TRBJ2-1; 9 bases line up with TRBD1. CDR3 size: 17 residues. J lost 2 bases, V lost 2 bases, and 7 bases had no gene match. Germline-derived CDR1 and CDR2 are MDHEN and SYDVKM.

The sample holds one count of this clone. This chain uses TRBV19 with TRBJ1-4; D not certain. Trimming pared 3 bases from V and 3 bases from J, leaving 8 bases between. The CDR3 totals 14 residues. CDR1 and CDR2 (germline): LNHDA, SQIVND (reference sequence). Here the CDR3 reads CASSISASNEKLFF. The CDR3 DNA sequence: TGTGCCAGTAGTATTTCGGCATCTAATGAAAAACTGTTTTTT.

The rearrangement uses TRBV4-3 and TRBJ2-3; D ambiguous. From germline, CDR1 is LGHNA and CDR2 YSLEER. Trimming pared 4 bases from V and 4 bases from J, leaving 12 bases between. This CDR3 is 14 amino acids long. Here the CDR3 DNA reads TGCGCCAGCAGCCCCGGACCTGTTGCAGATACGCAGTATTTT. It specifies CASSPGPVADTQYF.

The genes are TRBV19 and TRBJ2-5; 8 positions match TRBD2. Germline values: CDR1 LNHDA, CDR2 SQIVND (reference sequence). Trimming at V came to 2 bases and at J to 5 bases, leaving 7 bases not matched to a gene. This CDR3 spans 15 amino acids. The CDR3 region has the DNA TGTGCCAGTAGTATATTTACGGGAGGGGATGAGACCCAGTACTTC. It encodes CASSIFTGGDETQYF.

The chain joins TRBV19 to TRBJ1-4; D is undetermined. With 2 bases removed from V and 0 bases from J, the gap between germline ends came to 7 bases. CDR1 and CDR2 (germline): LNHDA, SQIVND (reference sequence). The CDR3 is made up of 15 amino acids. This chain's CDR3 is CASSIIPPTNEKLFF. The CDR3 DNA sequence: TGTGCCAGTAGTATAATCCCGCCAACTAATGAAAAACTGTTTTTT.

The chain uses TRBV4-3 and TRBJ1-5; the D is unclear. Germline CDR1 reads LGHNA; CDR2 reads YSLEER. The CDR3 consists of 14 residues. Trimming cost V 7 bases and J 7 bases, with 17 bases left between them. The CDR3 bases are TGCGCCAGCAATCCACGGGTTGGGCAGCAGCCCCAGCATTTT. Translated, it gives CASNPRVGQQPQHF.

The chain employs TRBV4-2 and TRBJ2-7, with D perhaps matching TRBD2 (5 bases). Trimming took off 0 bases at V and 6 bases at J, with 15 bases between the two ends. Germline V gene sequence: CDR1 LGHNA, CDR2 YNFKEQ. This CDR3 comprises 15 residues. In DNA, the CDR3 is TGTGCCAGCAGCCAAGATTCCGGACGGACTCGCGAGCAGTACTTC. Translated, it gives CASSQDSGRTREQYF.

This rearrangement joins TRBV5-4 to TRBJ1-1; D is ambiguous. Germline lookup yields CDR1 SGHNT and CDR2 YYREEE (reference sequence). Deletions cut 0 bases from V and 1 base from J, with 7 bases between. The CDR3 contains 14 residues. This chain's CDR3 is CASSLAVENTEAFF. The CDR3 DNA is TGTGCCAGCAGCTTGGCCGTTGAGAACACTGAAGCTTTCTTT.

The J gene is TRBJ1-5, the V gene TRBV12-5, with a tentative D call TRBD1 (5 bases). CDR1 and CDR2 (germline): LGHNT, FRNRAP. CDR3 length: 12 residues. Trimming stripped 5 bases from V and 5 bases from J, with 7 bases between. The CDR3 bases are TGTGCTAGTGGTCCAGGGTATCAGCCCCAGCATTTT. This gives the protein CASGPGYQPQHF.

This clone has only one observation. The V gene is TRBV4-1, the J gene TRBJ2-3; D assignment may be TRBD1 or TRBD2 (5 bases each). Germline V gene data show CDR1 as MGHRA and CDR2 as YSYEKL. Between the trimmed V and J ends, which lost 5 bases and 10 bases, there was a span of 22 bases. This CDR3 contains 15 residues. CDR3 protein: CASSTRGPGVNAQYF. CDR3 bases: TGCGCCAGCAGCACCCGGGGACCCGGTGTAAATGCGCAGTATTTT.

The gene calls are TRBV13 and TRBJ2-1; possibly TRBD1 for D (6 bases). Germline loops: CDR1 PRHDT, CDR2 FYEKMQ (reference sequence). This CDR3 contains 13 residues. Trimming removed 5 bases at V and 7 bases at J, with 12 bases between. This CDR3 is CASSVQGRNEQFF. As DNA, the CDR3 is TGTGCCAGCAGCGTACAGGGAAGGAATGAGCAGTTCTTC.

V and J are TRBV4-1 and TRBJ1-2; D gene unclear. V was trimmed by 0 bases and J by 8 bases, leaving 7 bases between them. This CDR3 is built from 12 residues. The germline gives CDR1 MGHRA, CDR2 YSYEKL. CDR3: CASSQEDEGYTF. DNA of the CDR3: TGCGCCAGCAGCCAAGAAGATGAGGGCTACACCTTC.

Here the CDR3 DNA reads TGTGCCAGTAGTATCGGAAAGGGCCGCTTCTACGAGCAGTACTTC. Translation: CASSIGKGRFYEQYF. The gene calls are TRBV19 and TRBJ2-7; the D is unclear. V lost 3 bases, J lost 3 bases, and 15 bases lay in between. The length of the CDR3 is 15 residues. Per the germline V gene, CDR1 is LNHDA and CDR2 is SQIVND (reference sequence).

The chain has TRBV5-6 and TRBJ2-6; the D gene is possibly TRBD2 (5 bases). The CDR3 consists of 15 residues. V lost 6 bases and J lost 0, with 10 bases in between. Germline V gene data show CDR1 as SGHDT and CDR2 as YYEEEE. The CDR3 spells CASNPGISGANVLTF. The CDR3 DNA sequence: TGTGCCAGCAACCCCGGGATCTCTGGGGCCAACGTCCTGACTTTC.

The V and J genes are TRBV6-5 and TRBJ2-6; no firm D call. CDR3 length: 14 residues. V gave up 5 bases and J gave up 2 bases, with 7 bases separating them. Per the germline V gene, CDR1 is MNHEY and CDR2 is SVGAGI. CDR3 DNA: TGTGCCAGCAGTACGGCAACTGGGGCCAACGTCCTGACTTTC. It is translated as CASSTATGANVLTF.

This chain uses TRBV6-5 with TRBJ1-2; D is perhaps TRBD1 (6 bases). Germline V gives CDR1 MNHEY, CDR2 SVGAGI. The CDR3 sequence is 13 residues long. V lost 6 bases to trimming and J lost 4 bases, with 12 bases between them. The CDR3 region has the DNA TGTGCCAGCAGCCGAACAGGGCTCTATGGCTACACCTTC. It codes for CASSRTGLYGYTF.

This clone was counted a single time. The J gene is TRBJ1-2, the V gene TRBV19, with a weak D call TRBD1 (5 bases). Deletions cut 5 bases from V and 4 bases from J, with 11 bases between. This CDR3 spans 13 amino acids. Germline assignment: CDR1 LNHDA and CDR2 SQIVND (reference sequence). The CDR3 region has the DNA TGTGCCAGTAGTGTCGACAGAGTCTATGGCTACACCTTC. As protein: CASSVDRVYGYTF.

The chain links TRBV5-4 to TRBJ1-1; D is perhaps TRBD1 (6 bases). CDR3 length: 15 residues. Germline V lookup: CDR1 SGHNT, CDR2 YYREEE (reference sequence). V lost 4 bases and J lost 3, with 16 bases in between. The CDR3 is CASSPDYRAYTEAFF. The CDR3 region has the DNA TGTGCCAGCAGCCCTGACTACAGGGCCTACACTGAAGCTTTCTTT.

The rearrangement links TRBV5-3 to TRBJ1-6; TRBD1 is a possible D gene (6 bases). TRBV5-3 is assigned to the ORF class and has an uncertain function. V was cut by 4 bases and J by 0 bases, with 14 bases left in between. This CDR3 region has 17 residues. The CDR3 spells CARSLKDRSSYNSPLHF. In DNA, the CDR3 is TGTGCCAGAAGCCTGAAAGACAGGAGCTCCTATAATTCACCCCTCCACTTT.

The chain links TRBV28 to TRBJ2-2, with 9 bases identical to TRBD2. Germline CDR1 MDHEN, CDR2 SYDVKM. V trimming: 5 bases; J trimming: 8 bases; junction bases outside the gene matches: 12. The CDR3 runs to 16 residues. The CDR3 nucleotides read TGTGCCAGCAGTAGTAGCGGGAGTGGCGCGGGTGGGGAGCTGTTTTTT. It codes for CASSSSGSGAGGELFF.

V and J are TRBV4-1 and TRBJ2-3; tentatively, D is TRBD1 or TRBD2 (6 bases each). The CDR3 consists of 15 residues. Germline CDR1 and CDR2: MGHRA and YSYEKL. V lost 3 bases and J lost 2, with 12 bases in between. Here the CDR3 DNA reads TGCGCCAGCAGCCAGCTGGGGGGACACACAGATACGCAGTATTTT. It yields the protein CASSQLGGHTDTQYF.

This clone was detected once. This chain connects TRBV10-1 to TRBJ1-1; D gene uncertain. Trimming took off 2 bases at V and 4 bases at J, with 11 bases between the two ends. This CDR3 has 14 amino acids. Germline assignment: CDR1 WNHNN and CDR2 SYGVQD (reference sequence). The CDR3: CASSEIGPPTEAFF. CDR3 nucleotide sequence: TGCGCCAGCAGTGAGATCGGACCCCCCACTGAAGCTTTCTTT.

The CDR3 DNA follows: TGTGCCAGTAGTACCCGGGACAGCGGATTTTACGAGCAGTACTTC. Its translation is CASSTRDSGFYEQYF. This rearrangement joins TRBV19 to TRBJ2-7; 7 bases are shared with TRBD1. The V and J ends lost 4 bases and 4 bases, in that order; junction bases with no gene match: 10. This CDR3 is 15 amino acids long. Germline CDR1 is LNHDA and CDR2 is SQIVND (reference sequence).

This chain uses TRBV28 with TRBJ1-5, with a possible D match to TRBD1 (6 bases). The CDR3 has 15 residues. Deletions cut 2 bases from V and 2 bases from J, with 10 bases between. The V gene's germline CDR1 is MDHEN and CDR2 SYDVKM. The CDR3: CASSLRRGGNQPQHF. DNA of the CDR3: TGTGCCAGCAGTTTACGAAGGGGGGGCAATCAGCCCCAGCATTTT.

The chain combines TRBV5-6 with TRBJ1-1; a weak D match, TRBD1 (6 bases). The V gene's germline CDR1 is SGHDT and CDR2 YYEEEE. The CDR3 is 14 amino acids. With 2 bases removed from V and 1 base from J, the gap between germline ends came to 9 bases. The CDR3 is CASSFGGRNTEAFF. CDR3 DNA sequence: TGTGCCAGCAGCTTCGGGGGCCGGAACACTGAAGCTTTCTTT.

The rearrangement links TRBV7-9 to TRBJ1-4; unclear D gene. The CDR3 contains 14 residues. The V gene's germline CDR1 is SEHNR and CDR2 FQNEAQ (reference sequence). Trimming took 2 bases from V and 6 from J, leaving 10 bases between them. CDR3 sequence reads: CASSLHAEDEKLFF. In DNA form, the CDR3 reads TGTGCCAGCAGCTTACATGCCGAGGATGAAAAACTGTTTTTT.

This clone was found once. The chain is built from TRBV9 and TRBJ1-1; the D gene is possibly TRBD1 (6 bases). CDR3 length: 16 amino acids. Germline loops: CDR1 SGDLS, CDR2 YYNGEE. The V gene lost 4 bases and the J gene lost 0 bases, with 16 bases spanning the gap. The CDR3 sequence: CASSSRTETVNTEAFF. The CDR3 DNA follows: TGTGCCAGCAGCTCGAGGACAGAAACTGTGAACACTGAAGCTTTCTTT.

A single count supports this clone. J is TRBJ2-7 and V is TRBV7-6; D may match TRBD1 or TRBD2 (5 bases each). Germline values: CDR1 SGHVS, CDR2 FNYEAQ. CDR3 length equals 13 residues. The ends were cut back, 5 bases at V and 4 bases at J, with 12 bases in the middle. The CDR3 here is CASSPGTPYEQYF. The CDR3 nucleotides read TGTGCCAGCAGCCCCGGGACGCCTTACGAGCAGTACTTC.